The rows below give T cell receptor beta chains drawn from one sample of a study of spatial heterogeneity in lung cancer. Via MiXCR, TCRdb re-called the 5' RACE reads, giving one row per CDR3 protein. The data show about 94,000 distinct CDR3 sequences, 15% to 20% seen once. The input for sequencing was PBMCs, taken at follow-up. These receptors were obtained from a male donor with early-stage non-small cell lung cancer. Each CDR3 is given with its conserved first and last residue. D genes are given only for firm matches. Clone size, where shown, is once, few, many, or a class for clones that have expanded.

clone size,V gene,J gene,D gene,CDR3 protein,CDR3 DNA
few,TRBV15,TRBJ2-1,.,CATSDGSLVAWDEQFF,TGTGCCACCAGCGACGGGAGTCTAGTGGCCTGGGATGAGCAGTTCTTC
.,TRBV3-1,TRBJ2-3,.,CASSQATGDTQYF,TGTGCCAGCAGCCAAGCTACGGGAGATACGCAGTATTTT
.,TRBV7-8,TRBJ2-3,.,CASSSTVVESHLDTQYF,TGTGCCAGCAGCTCGACGGTGGTAGAGTCCCATCTCGATACGCAGTATTTT
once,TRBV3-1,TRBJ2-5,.,CASRKVSTQYF,TGTGCCAGCCGAAAAGTCTCGACCCAGTACTTC
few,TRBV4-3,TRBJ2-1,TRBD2,CASSQKYGGAKVDEQFF,TGCGCCAGCAGCCAGAAATACGGGGGGGCGAAGGTGGACGAGCAGTTCTTC
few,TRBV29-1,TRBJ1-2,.,CSVGPYTF,TGCAGCGTTGGACCCTACACCTTC
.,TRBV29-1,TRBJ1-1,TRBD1,CSVELQGAWTEAFF,TGCAGCGTGGAACTACAGGGGGCTTGGACTGAAGCTTTCTTT
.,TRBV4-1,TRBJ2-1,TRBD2,CASSQGPLAGGYNEQFF,TGCGCCAGCAGCCAAGGTCCCCTAGCGGGAGGTTACAATGAGCAGTTCTTC
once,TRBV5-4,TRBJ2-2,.,CASSLVGVGTGELFF,TGTGCCAGCAGCCTGGTCGGTGTTGGCACCGGGGAGCTGTTTTTT
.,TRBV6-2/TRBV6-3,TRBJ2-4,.,CASSASVKNIQYF,TGTGCCAGCAGTGCTAGCGTTAAAAACATTCAGTACTTC
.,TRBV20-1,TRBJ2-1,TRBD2,CSAPLAGGLRGNEQFF,TGCAGTGCTCCACTAGCGGGAGGGCTTCGGGGCAATGAGCAGTTCTTC
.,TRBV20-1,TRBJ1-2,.,CSARDPEFDGYTF,TGCAGTGCTAGAGATCCGGAATTTGATGGCTACACCTTC
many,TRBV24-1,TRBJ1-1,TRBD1,CATSDGPGGVGTEAFF,TGTGCCACCAGTGATGGCCCAGGGGGCGTGGGCACTGAAGCTTTCTTT
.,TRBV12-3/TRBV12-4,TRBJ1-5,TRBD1,CASSPTGRNQPQHF,TGTGCCAGCAGTCCGACAGGGAGAAATCAGCCCCAGCATTTT
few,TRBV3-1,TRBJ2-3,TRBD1,CASSRMPGTGGEGDTQYF,TGTGCCAGCAGCCGGATGCCCGGGACAGGGGGAGAGGGAGATACGCAGTATTTT
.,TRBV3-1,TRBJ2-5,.,CASSPVGWAQYF,TGTGCCAGCAGCCCTGTCGGGTGGGCCCAGTACTTC
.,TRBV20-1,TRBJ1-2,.,CSARPGNYGYTF,TGCAGTGCTCGCCCAGGGAACTATGGCTACACCTTC